Below are 21 T cell receptor beta chains sequenced from a single sample in a study of identical twins. Using its own MiXCR run on the 5' RACE reads, TCRdb lists one record per CDR3 protein. The table lists 470,000 or so distinct CDR3 sequences, approximately 24% of them singletons. These data also formed part of another study, on T cells expressing NK-cell markers.

The sample taken for sequencing was CD4+ T cells sorted from blood. The receptors derive from a woman between 18 and 29 years old in good health.

The rearrangement uses TRBV5-1 and TRBJ1-1, with TRBD1 as a possible D gene (5 bases). Trimming left V 4 bases short and J 4 bases short, with 17 bases between. The germline gives CDR1 SGHRS, CDR2 YFSETQ. The CDR3 is 15 residues long. The DNA for the CDR3 is TGCGCCAGCAGCCCTCGGACGGGTGGGGGCACTGAAGCTTTCTTT. Translated, it gives CASSPRTGGGTEAFF. The whole variable domain, filled in from reference TRBV5-1 and TRBJ1-1, reads KAGVTQTPRYLIKTRGQQVTLSCSPISGHRSVSWYQQTPGQGLQFLFEYFSETQRNKGNFPGRFSGRQFSNSRSEMNVSTLELGDSALYLCASSPRTGGGTEAFFGQGTRLTVV.

This clonotype has a handful of counts. The CDR3 sequence is CSVERQGGREQFF. CDR3 coding DNA: TGCAGCGTTGAGAGACAGGGCGGGAGAGAGCAGTTCTTC. V usage is TRBV29-1 and J usage is TRBJ2-1; D possibly matches TRBD1 or TRBD2 (7 bases each). From germline, CDR1 is SQVTM and CDR2 ANQGSEA. Trimming took off 3 bases at V and 10 bases at J, with 16 bases between the two ends. This CDR3 has 13 amino acids.

This clonotype was seen a handful of times. The chain uses TRBV27 and TRBJ1-5; unclear D gene. Germline-derived CDR1 and CDR2 are MNHEY and SMNVEV (reference sequence). The CDR3 has 13 residues. The V and J ends lost 0 bases and 8 bases respectively, with 8 bases between them. This chain's CDR3 is CASSLSRVEPQHF. The CDR3 DNA sequence: TGTGCCAGCAGTTTATCGAGGGTGGAGCCCCAGCATTTT.

This clonotype has a single count. The chain employs TRBV7-9 and TRBJ1-2, with TRBD1 matching 7 bases. Germline lookup yields CDR1 SEHNR and CDR2 FQNEAQ (reference sequence). V trimming: 3 bases; J trimming: 2 bases; junction bases outside the gene matches: 12. The CDR3 has 17 amino acids. Here the CDR3 DNA reads TGTGCCAGCAGCTTGGGCCAGGGGGGCAGAGTGAACTATGGCTACACCTTC. Protein: CASSLGQGGRVNYGYTF.

This clonotype was observed at least ten times. The chain combines TRBV10-3 with TRBJ1-5; TRBD1 might be the D (6 bases). In germline, CDR1 is ENHRY, CDR2 SYGVKD. CDR3 length: 14 residues. Trimming stripped 5 bases from V and 9 bases from J, with 17 bases between. The CDR3 bases are TGTGCCATCAGTCCAAACCGGGTAGGGGGGCCCCAGCATTTT. Its translation is CAISPNRVGGPQHF.

In DNA form, the CDR3 reads TGTGCCAGCAGCCAGACAGGGGGGTTGAATGAGCAGTTCTTC. The encoded protein is CASSQTGGLNEQFF. The V call is TRBV14, the J call TRBJ2-1; the match to TRBD1 covers 9 bases. After removal of 3 bases from V and 7 bases from J, the junction contained 4 bases not matched to a gene. CDR1 is SGHDN and CDR2 is FVKESK in the germline V gene. The length of the CDR3 is 14 residues.

CDR3 in amino acids: CASSVTGEWGEKLFF. As DNA, the CDR3 is TGTGCCAGCAGCGTAACAGGGGAGTGGGGTGAAAAACTGTTTTTT. The V call is TRBV9, the J call TRBJ1-4; 7 bases align to TRBD1. The CDR3 has 15 residues. Germline V gene sequence: CDR1 SGDLS, CDR2 YYNGEE. Losses at the gene ends were 1 base for V and 7 bases for J; bases not matched to a gene: 7.

This clonotype has a handful of counts. The V call is TRBV20-1, the J call TRBJ2-5; 9 bases match TRBD2. Germline lookup yields CDR1 DFQATT and CDR2 SNEGSKA (reference sequence). The CDR3 length is 12 residues. Written as DNA, the CDR3 is TGCAGGATAGCGGGAGATGGTGAGACCCAGTACTTC. Its translation: CRIAGDGETQYF.

The CDR3 DNA is TGTGCCAGCAGCCCTGGGGTAGCGGGCCCCTACGAGCAGTACTTC. It encodes CASSPGVAGPYEQYF. The chain employs TRBV4-2 and TRBJ2-7; 7 positions match TRBD2. Germline CDR1 is LGHNA and CDR2 is YNFKEQ. This CDR3 region has 15 residues. After removal of 4 bases from V and 2 bases from J, the junction contained 8 bases not matched to a gene.

This clonotype showed up just a few times. This chain links TRBV20-1 with TRBJ2-1; D unclear. This CDR3 has 13 residues. Germline V gene data show CDR1 as DFQATT and CDR2 as SNEGSKA (reference sequence). Trimming stripped 6 bases from V and 6 bases from J, with 15 bases between. The CDR3 nucleotides are TGCAGTGCAACTTATCCGACTTCCAATGAGCAGTTCTTC. This sequence encodes CSATYPTSNEQFF.

The chain links TRBV15 to TRBJ1-2; D unresolved. CDR1 is LNHNV, CDR2 YYDKDF, per germline (reference sequence). The CDR3 covers 16 residues. V gave up 0 bases and J gave up 4 bases, with 15 bases separating them. Here the CDR3 DNA reads TGTGCCACCAGCAGAGATCTAGTGGCAGGCGGCTATGGCTACACCTTC. Amino acid sequence: CATSRDLVAGGYGYTF.

The chain carries TRBV14 and TRBJ1-2; a weak D match, TRBD1 (6 bases). Trimming removed 5 bases at V and 0 bases at J, with 10 bases between. The germline V gene has CDR1 SGHDN and CDR2 FVKESK. CDR3 size: 14 residues. The CDR3 region is CASSWGQANYGYTF. DNA for the CDR3: TGTGCCAGCAGCTGGGGGCAAGCTAACTATGGCTACACCTTC.

The chain carries TRBV7-2 and TRBJ2-1; possibly TRBD2 for D (6 bases). CDR3 length equals 13 residues. V was trimmed by 5 bases and J by 9 bases, leaving 14 bases between them. Germline V gives CDR1 SGHTA, CDR2 FQGNSA. The CDR3 DNA follows: TGTGCCAGCAGCCGCAGCGGGTTTTTTGAGCAGTTCTTC. It yields the protein CASSRSGFFEQFF.

This clonotype was observed a handful of times. J is TRBJ1-1 and V is TRBV29-1; no reliable D call. CDR1 is SQVTM and CDR2 is ANQGSEA in the germline V gene. CDR3 size: 12 residues. The V gene lost 4 bases and the J gene lost 1 base, with 7 bases spanning the gap. The CDR3 region has the DNA TGCAGCGTTGCCTTTCGGAACACTGAAGCTTTCTTT. Encoded protein: CSVAFRNTEAFF.

V and J are TRBV6-2 or TRBV6-3 and TRBJ2-1; D not certain. V gave up 7 bases and J gave up 1 base, with 8 bases separating them. The CDR3 contains 13 residues. CDR1 MNHEY and CDR2 SVGEGT come from the germline V gene. Here the CDR3 reads CASTPDSYNEQFF. Written as DNA, the CDR3 is TGTGCCAGCACCCCTGATTCCTACAATGAGCAGTTCTTC.

This clonotype was picked up many times. The chain is built from TRBV4-1 and TRBJ2-2, with 7 nucleotides matching TRBD2. CDR1 and CDR2 from the germline V gene are MGHRA and YSYEKL. Trimming took 2 bases from V and 5 from J; bases not matched to a gene: 5. This CDR3 comprises 15 residues. Here the CDR3 DNA reads TGCGCCAGCAGCCAACCATGGGAGGGGACCGGGGAGCTGTTTTTT. It translates to CASSQPWEGTGELFF.

This chain connects TRBV7-2 to TRBJ2-7, with D unclear. CDR3 length: 13 amino acids. V gave up 7 bases and J gave up 1 base, with 11 bases separating them. Germline V gene data show CDR1 as SGHTA and CDR2 as FQGNSA. The CDR3 reads CASKPSSSYEQYF. CDR3 bases: TGTGCCAGCAAGCCATCGTCTTCCTACGAGCAGTACTTC.

The genes are TRBV3-1 and TRBJ2-7; 7 bases agree with TRBD2. Germline assignment: CDR1 LGHDT and CDR2 YNNKEL (reference sequence). The junction had 5 bases not matched to a gene; V was cut back by 4 bases and J by 8 bases. The CDR3 totals 12 residues. For the CDR3, the DNA is TGTGCCAGCAGCCGGGGGACTAACCAGCAGTACTTC. As protein: CASSRGTNQQYF.

This clonotype turned up a few times. The V gene is TRBV29-1, the J gene TRBJ1-1; no definite D call. The CDR3 length is 12 residues. Germline V gives CDR1 SQVTM, CDR2 ANQGSEA. Trimming took 7 bases from V and 4 from J, leaving 13 bases between them. CDR3 protein: CSAPGVTTEAFF. The DNA of the CDR3 is TGCAGCGCCCCTGGGGTTACCACTGAAGCTTTCTTT.

J is TRBJ2-5 and V is TRBV12-3 or TRBV12-4; D is unclear. V lost 6 bases and J 0 bases, leaving 2 bases between the germline ends. The CDR3 sequence is 11 residues long. Here the CDR3 reads CASRNQETQYF. For the CDR3, the DNA is TGTGCCAGCAGGAACCAAGAGACCCAGTACTTC.

The chain employs TRBV6-5 and TRBJ2-1; weak D call: TRBD1 (6 bases). Germline assignment: CDR1 MNHEY and CDR2 SVGAGI. This CDR3 is built from 13 residues. V was clipped by 0 bases and J by 9 bases, with 9 bases between them. CDR3 protein: CASSYSIGGEQFF. CDR3 nucleotides: TGTGCCAGCAGTTACTCTATAGGGGGTGAGCAGTTCTTC.